The following is a TCR beta chain sequence with its context. The antigen is unknown. These data come from a study of cytomegalovirus exposure and HLA in healthy donors. PCR used 60 Vbeta primers and 13 Jbeta primers. How the authors handled the data: Unique TCR beta chains totaled some 78 million in a later count, with roughly 10 million of them shared. TCRdb keeps only in-frame clones here, not all; method: immunoSEQ multiplex PCR. D and trimming were read from the DNA, whereas the V and J calls and clone size are those reported in that table. Of 270,000 or so clones listed, 86% are singletons. Unmatched junction bases numbered 13, after V lost 7 bases and J lost 6 bases. The germline gives CDR1 MDHEN, CDR2 SYDVKM. The CDR3 runs to 16 residues. Study-wide points: A later examination showed that TCR association rates differed by HLA locus, with DRB1 most and HLA-C fewest. The majority of TCR sequences were rare, yet some public TCRs appeared in many donors.

The clonotype comes from a middle-aged man in good health and CMV-seropositive. The chain links TRBV28 to TRBJ2-7; 12 positions match TRBD1. Sequencing input: PBMCs. In DNA, the CDR3 is TGTGCCAGCACCCCGGGACAGGGGGCGCTCCCTCTCGAGCAGTACTTC. Amino acids: CASTPGQGALPLEQYF.